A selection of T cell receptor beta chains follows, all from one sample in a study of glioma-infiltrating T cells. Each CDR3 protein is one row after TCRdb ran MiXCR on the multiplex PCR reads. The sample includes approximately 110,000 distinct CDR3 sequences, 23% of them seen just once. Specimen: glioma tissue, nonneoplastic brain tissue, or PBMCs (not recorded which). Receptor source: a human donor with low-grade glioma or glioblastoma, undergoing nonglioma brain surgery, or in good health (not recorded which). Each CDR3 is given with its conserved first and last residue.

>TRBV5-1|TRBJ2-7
CASSPEGALYEQYF
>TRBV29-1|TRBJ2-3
CSAGGGQDTQYF
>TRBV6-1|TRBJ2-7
CASSPHSAGSYEQYF
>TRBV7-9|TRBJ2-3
CASSLIVAVNTDTQYF
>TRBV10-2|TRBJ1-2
CASSESLTGYGYTF
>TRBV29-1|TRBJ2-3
CSVAGFQGTDTQYF
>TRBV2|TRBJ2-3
CACIRDIAADTQYF
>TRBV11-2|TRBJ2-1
CASSLGQTSGSYNEQFF
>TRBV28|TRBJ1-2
CASRAGQGLRGYTF
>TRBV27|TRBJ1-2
CASSLEMTGGKTGYTF
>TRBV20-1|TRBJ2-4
CSALPPGGNAKNIQYF
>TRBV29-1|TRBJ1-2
CSVADIVGAYGYTF
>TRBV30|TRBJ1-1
CAWMRGRNTEAFF
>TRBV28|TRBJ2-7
CASSSSAGPPYEQYF
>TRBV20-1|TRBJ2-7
CSSRSGSNYEQYF
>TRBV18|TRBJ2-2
CASSSMDRELFF
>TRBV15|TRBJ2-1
CATSRPPSGAYNEQFF
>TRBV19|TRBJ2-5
CASSIVGVETQYF
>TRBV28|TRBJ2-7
CASRNPPALAREQYF
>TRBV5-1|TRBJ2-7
CASSWTGRYEQYF
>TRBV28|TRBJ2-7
CASRDREVYEQYF
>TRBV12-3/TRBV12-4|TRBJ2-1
CASSLMDDEQFF
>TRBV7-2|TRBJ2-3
CASSQRPTDTQYF
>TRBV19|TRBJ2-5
CASSPTGIQETQYF
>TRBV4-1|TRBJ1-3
CASSQTPNQGAAGNTIYF
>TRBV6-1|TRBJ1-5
CASSEGMRQPQHF
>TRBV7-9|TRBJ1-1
CASSLPQDNVAFF
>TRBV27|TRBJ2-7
CASSLWDGNYEQYF
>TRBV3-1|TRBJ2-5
CASSLRTSGNQYF
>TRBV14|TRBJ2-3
CARSQGLAGSTDTQYF
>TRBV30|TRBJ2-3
CAWNGAATVTDTQYF
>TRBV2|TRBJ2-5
CASSRGLAGEQETQYF
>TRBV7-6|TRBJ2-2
CSSSLGGSSGVNTGELFF
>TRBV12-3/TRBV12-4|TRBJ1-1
CASSYTMNTEAFF
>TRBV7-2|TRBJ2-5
CASSLRLAGEETKYF
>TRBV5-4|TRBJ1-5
CASSPGLSNQPRHF
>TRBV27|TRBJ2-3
CASSQLRTGPDTQYF
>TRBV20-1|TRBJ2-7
CSARLLAGRYEQYF
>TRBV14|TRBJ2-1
CASSQLEGGSPYNEQFF
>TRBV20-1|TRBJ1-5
CSARSGTGREGQPQHF
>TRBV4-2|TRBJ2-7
CASRAEAGALGYEQYF
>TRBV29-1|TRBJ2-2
CSVDRGGTGELFF
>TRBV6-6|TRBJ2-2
CASSYGQGAPSSGELFF
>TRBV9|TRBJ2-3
CASSGMEGTASITDTQYF
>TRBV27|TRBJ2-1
CASSFVAGGAYNEQFF
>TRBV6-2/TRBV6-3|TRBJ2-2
CASSWDRPDTGELFF
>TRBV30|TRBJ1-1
CAWSRGGNTEAFF
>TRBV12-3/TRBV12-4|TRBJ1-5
CASSPAGGGQPQHF
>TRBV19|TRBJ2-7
CASSIYAAGTSNYEQYF
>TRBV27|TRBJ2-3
CASSLEGVDTDTQYF
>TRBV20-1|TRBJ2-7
CSARDVRGRVYEQYF
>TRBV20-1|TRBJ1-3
CSARDPRGGNTIYF